What follows are 25 T cell receptor beta chains derived from one specimen sequenced in a study of T cell changes during pregnancy in multiple sclerosis. Clones were read by immunoSEQ multiplex PCR, and TCRdb kept only the in-frame ones, dropping some. The repertoire holds 20,000 to 25,000 clones, roughly 90% seen once, with about 7.7% in the top ten. Material: CD8+ T cells from peripheral blood mononuclear cells, obtained after pregnancy. The receptors come from a female donor with multiple sclerosis, enrolled in a pregnancy study.

The V call is TRBV4-1, the J call TRBJ1-2, with D unclear. The germline CDR1 and CDR2 sequences are MGHRA and YSYEKL. The V and J ends lost 1 base and 4 bases respectively, with 10 bases between them. The CDR3 has 14 residues. The CDR3 DNA is TGCGCCAGCAGCCAAGTGTCAGGCTCCTATGGCTACACCTTC. The encoded protein is CASSQVSGSYGYTF.

The chain has TRBV30 and TRBJ1-1; TRBD1 matches at 7 bases. The CDR3 has 13 residues. V was pared by 2 bases and J by 4 bases, with 4 bases of the junction left unmatched. Germline assignment: CDR1 GTSNPN and CDR2 SVGIG (reference sequence). The CDR3 DNA is TGTGCCTGGAGTAGGGACAGTAGCACTGAAGCTTTCTTT. It codes for CAWSRDSSTEAFF.

V and J are TRBV7-9 and TRBJ2-7; possibly TRBD1 for D (5 bases). Trimming shortened V by 4 bases and J by 2 bases, and 12 bases separated the two germline ends. Per germline, CDR1 SEHNR and CDR2 FQNEAQ (reference sequence). The CDR3 is 14 residues long. The CDR3 coding sequence is TGTGCCAGCAGCTCCGACAGAAACCCCTACGAGCAGTACTTC. It translates to CASSSDRNPYEQYF.

The genes are TRBV7-8 and TRBJ2-1, with 7 bases lining up with TRBD2. From germline, CDR1 is SGHVS and CDR2 FQNEAQ. The length of the CDR3 is 17 residues. After removal of 0 bases from V and 8 bases from J, the junction contained 13 bases not matched to a gene. DNA of the CDR3: TGTGCCAGCAGCTTAGCGGGAGGGACGTCGGGGGAGCATGAGCAGTTCTTC. Translating gives CASSLAGGTSGEHEQFF.

This clone was recorded a few times. The rearrangement joins TRBV19 to TRBJ2-1, with D maybe TRBD2 (6 bases). This CDR3 has 12 residues. Looked up from germline, CDR1 is LNHDA and CDR2 is SQIVND (reference sequence). With 9 bases removed from V and 7 bases from J, the gap between germline ends came to 13 bases. In DNA, the CDR3 is TGTGCCAGCGGGGGTACGGGGAATGAGCAGTTCTTC. Translating gives CASGGTGNEQFF.

The chain combines TRBV7-8 with TRBJ1-1, with D unresolved. Germline CDR1 is SGHVS and CDR2 is FQNEAQ. This CDR3 is 15 amino acids long. Trimming took off 1 base at V and 0 bases at J, with 9 bases between the two ends. CDR3 bases: TGTGCCAGCAGCTTAGGATTAGCTATGAACACTGAAGCTTTCTTT. Protein product: CASSLGLAMNTEAFF.

In its sample, this clone was seen once. This chain links TRBV27 with TRBJ2-7; D perhaps matches TRBD2 (5 bases). Trimming left V 4 bases short and J 6 bases short, with 13 bases between. The germline CDR1 and CDR2 sequences are MNHEY and SMNVEV (reference sequence). CDR3 length: 13 amino acids. The CDR3 DNA sequence: TGTGCCAGCAGTTCCGACCGACGGGGCGAGCAGTACTTC. It translates to CASSSDRRGEQYF.

The V gene is TRBV27, the J gene TRBJ2-7, with 7 nucleotides matching TRBD1. This CDR3 contains 16 residues. V lost 3 bases and J lost 0; bases outside the gene matches: 8. Germline V gene sequence: CDR1 MNHEY, CDR2 SMNVEV (reference sequence). The CDR3 DNA follows: TGTGCCAGCAGTTTCTCTCAGGGGGAATTCTCCTACGAGCAGTACTTC. Its translation: CASSFSQGEFSYEQYF.

The chain employs TRBV7-6 and TRBJ2-5; TRBD1 is a possible D gene (6 bases). The V gene lost 2 bases and the J gene lost 5 bases, with 12 bases spanning the gap. CDR3 length: 14 amino acids. CDR1 is SGHVS and CDR2 is FNYEAQ in the germline V gene. Here the CDR3 DNA reads TGTGCCAGCAGCTTAAGACAGGTCGGGGAGACCCAGTACTTC. It specifies CASSLRQVGETQYF.

The chain couples TRBV4-3 to TRBJ2-2; D remains ambiguous. Between the trimmed V and J ends, which lost 1 base and 1 base, there was a span of 7 bases. The CDR3 sequence is 15 residues long. Germline V lookup: CDR1 LGHNA, CDR2 YSLEER. CDR3 loop: CASSQGYRNTGELFF. The DNA of the CDR3 is TGCGCCAGCAGCCAAGGCTACAGGAACACCGGGGAGCTGTTTTTT.

The V gene is TRBV29-1, the J gene TRBJ2-7; 8 bases fit TRBD1. J gave up 4 bases and V 4 bases, and 6 bases lay outside the gene matches. CDR1 is SQVTM and CDR2 is ANQGSEA in the germline V gene. The CDR3 runs to 13 residues. CDR3 in DNA: TGCAGCGTTGGGACAGGGCGGTTTTACGAGCAGTACTTC. Amino acid sequence: CSVGTGRFYEQYF.

This chain joins TRBV7-8 and TRBJ2-5; the D gene is possibly TRBD2 (5 bases). The CDR3 sequence is 16 residues long. Trimming shortened V by 3 bases and J by 2 bases, and 16 bases separated the two germline ends. In germline, CDR1 is SGHVS, CDR2 FQNEAQ. CDR3 in DNA: TGTGCCAGCAGCTTCCCTAAACTAGGAGTTCAAGAGACCCAGTACTTC. It encodes CASSFPKLGVQETQYF.

J is TRBJ2-2 and V is TRBV6-1; TRBD2 agrees at 10 bases. This CDR3 has 16 amino acids. Germline-derived CDR1 and CDR2 are MNHNS and SASEGT. Trimming removed 4 bases from V and 8 bases from J; junction bases left unmatched: 10. The CDR3 spells CASSVPSGSFFGELFF. For the CDR3, the DNA is TGTGCCAGCAGTGTGCCTAGCGGGAGTTTCTTTGGGGAGCTGTTTTTT.

J is TRBJ2-7 and V is TRBV4-1; 11 bases are shared with TRBD2. Looked up from germline, CDR1 is MGHRA and CDR2 is YSYEKL. With 5 bases clipped from V and 2 bases from J, the junction kept 8 bases outside the gene matches. This CDR3 region has 16 residues. This CDR3 reads CASSAGTSGKTYEQYF. As DNA, the CDR3 is TGCGCCAGCAGCGCCGGGACTAGCGGAAAGACCTACGAGCAGTACTTC.

The chain joins TRBV6-6 to TRBJ2-5; 7 bases are shared with TRBD1. J gave up 5 bases and V 2 bases, and 8 bases lay outside the gene matches. The germline CDR1 and CDR2 sequences are MNHNY and SVGAGI (reference sequence). This CDR3 has 15 amino acids. The CDR3 reads CASSYGQGVIETQYF. The CDR3 nucleotides are TGTGCCAGCAGTTACGGGCAGGGGGTAATCGAGACCCAGTACTTC.

The chain couples TRBV13 to TRBJ1-2, with D perhaps matching TRBD1 (6 bases). Trimming took 5 bases from V and 5 from J, leaving 24 bases between them. The CDR3 is 17 residues long. Per the germline V gene, CDR1 is PRHDT and CDR2 is FYEKMQ (reference sequence). In nucleotides, the CDR3 is TGTGCCAGCAGCCTCTACCTCCGGGACACCCGACCGTATGGCTACACCTTC. This gives the protein CASSLYLRDTRPYGYTF.

The rearrangement joins TRBV6-1 to TRBJ2-7, with D maybe TRBD1 (5 bases). CDR1 and CDR2 from the germline V gene are MNHNS and SASEGT. The CDR3 spans 13 residues. The V and J ends lost 4 bases and 2 bases respectively, with 9 bases between them. In nucleotides, the CDR3 is TGTGCCAGCAGTGCCGACAGAACCTACGAGCAGTACTTC. Its protein is CASSADRTYEQYF.

There are a few counts of this clone. The chain combines TRBV4-1 with TRBJ1-1, with no clear D. V was pared by 1 base and J by 1 base, with 7 bases between. The CDR3 covers 14 residues. The germline gives CDR1 MGHRA, CDR2 YSYEKL. This CDR3 reads CASSQAPGNTEAFF. CDR3 nucleotide sequence: TGCGCCAGCAGCCAAGCACCCGGGAACACTGAAGCTTTCTTT.

This clone was seen only a few times. The chain couples TRBV9 to TRBJ2-7; D is possibly TRBD2 (6 bases). CDR3 size: 14 residues. The germline V and J ends were trimmed by 4 bases and 7 bases, with 18 bases remaining between them. The germline CDR1 and CDR2 sequences are SGDLS and YYNGEE. Here the CDR3 DNA reads TGTGCCAGCAGCCTGGGGCGGGACGGCTGGGAGCAGTACTTC. Encoded protein: CASSLGRDGWEQYF.

The gene calls are TRBV7-9 and TRBJ2-5; 9 nucleotides line up with TRBD1. This CDR3 has 16 residues. Germline V gene data show CDR1 as SEHNR and CDR2 as FQNEAQ (reference sequence). The junction had 12 bases not matched to a gene; V was cut back by 5 bases and J by 5 bases. The DNA for the CDR3 is TGTGCCAGCAGCCCCCCTACCGGGACAGGGTTGGAGACCCAGTACTTC. This translates into CASSPPTGTGLETQYF.

The chain carries TRBV10-3 and TRBJ2-3, with 13 nucleotides matching TRBD2. The junction had 15 bases not matched to a gene; V was cut back by 3 bases and J by 3 bases. In germline, CDR1 is ENHRY, CDR2 SYGVKD. The CDR3 loop spans 20 amino acids. CDR3 sequence: CAISDGKGGLAGVLTDTQYF. CDR3 nucleotide sequence: TGTGCCATCAGTGATGGCAAGGGCGGACTAGCGGGGGTGCTTACAGATACGCAGTATTTT.

This chain uses TRBV14 with TRBJ2-5; 8 bases fit TRBD1. From germline, CDR1 is SGHDN and CDR2 FVKESK. The CDR3 spans 16 residues. V gave up 1 base and J gave up 4 bases; unmatched junction bases: 8. The DNA for the CDR3 is TGTGCCAGCAGCCAAGTTGACAGGGGCTGGTCAGAGACCCAGTACTTC. Protein sequence: CASSQVDRGWSETQYF.

The chain has TRBV5-6 and TRBJ2-5; D might be TRBD1 (5 bases). Germline lookup yields CDR1 SGHDT and CDR2 YYEEEE. The CDR3 has 13 residues. The V end was cut by 3 bases, the J end by 2 bases, with 8 bases between. The CDR3 sequence: CASSYDRQETQYF. CDR3 DNA: TGTGCCAGCAGCTATGACAGACAAGAGACCCAGTACTTC.

This clone was seen only once. J is TRBJ2-1 and V is TRBV27; TRBD2 matches 9 bases. This CDR3 is built from 15 residues. J gave up 8 bases and V 2 bases, and 7 bases lay outside the gene matches. Germline-derived CDR1 and CDR2 are MNHEY and SMNVEV (reference sequence). The CDR3 nucleotides read TGTGCCAGCAGTTTAAAGGGACTAGCTCCACATGAGCAGTTCTTC. Its translation is CASSLKGLAPHEQFF.

The V and J genes are TRBV5-1 and TRBJ1-5; possible D gene TRBD1, 5 bases. The CDR3 totals 15 residues. Germline-derived CDR1 and CDR2 are SGHRS and YFSETQ. V was cut by 4 bases and J by 5 bases, with 16 bases left in between. As DNA, the CDR3 is TGCGCCAGCAGCCCGACTCAGGGCAGGTATCAGCCCCAGCATTTT. Its translation: CASSPTQGRYQPQHF.